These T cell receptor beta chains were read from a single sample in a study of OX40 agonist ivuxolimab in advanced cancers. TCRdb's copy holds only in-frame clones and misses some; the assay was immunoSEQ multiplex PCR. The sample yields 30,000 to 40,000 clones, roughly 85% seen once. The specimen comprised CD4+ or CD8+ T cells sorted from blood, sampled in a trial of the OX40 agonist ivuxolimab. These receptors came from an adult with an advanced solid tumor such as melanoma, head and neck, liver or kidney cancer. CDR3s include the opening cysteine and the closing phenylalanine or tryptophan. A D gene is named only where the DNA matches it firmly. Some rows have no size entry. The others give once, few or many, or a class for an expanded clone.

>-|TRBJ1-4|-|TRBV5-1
TGCGCCAGCAGCTTCCTGGGAGCAGCTAATGAAAAACTGTTTTTT
CASSFLGAANEKLFF
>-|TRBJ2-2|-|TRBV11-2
TGTGCCAGCAGCTTACCGGGCACCGGGGAGCTGTTTTTT
CASSLPGTGELFF
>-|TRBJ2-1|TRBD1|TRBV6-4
TGTGCCAGCAGTGACTGGCCCACAGGGGTCTCCTACAATGAGCAGTTCTTC
CASSDWPTGVSYNEQFF
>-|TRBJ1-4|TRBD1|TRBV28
TGTGCCAGCCGATTACAGGGGCATAATGAAAAACTGTTTTTT
CASRLQGHNEKLFF
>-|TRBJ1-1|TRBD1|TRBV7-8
TGTGCCAGCAGCGCCGGGACAGGGGTAAAGACTGAAGCTTTCTTT
CASSAGTGVKTEAFF
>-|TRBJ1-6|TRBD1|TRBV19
TGTGCCAGTAAAAGCCGGGACAGGGTTTATTCACCCCTCCACTTT
CASKSRDRVYSPLHF
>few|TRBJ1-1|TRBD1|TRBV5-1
TGCGCCAGCAGCTTGGACGGACAGGGTACTGAAGCTTTCTTT
CASSLDGQGTEAFF
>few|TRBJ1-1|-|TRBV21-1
TGTGCCAGCAGCAAAGTGGCTAGGAACGTTGAAGCTTTCTTT
CASSKVARNVEAFF
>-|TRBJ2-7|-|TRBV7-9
TGTGCCAGCAGCGGGGCCAAGGGCCACGAGCAGTACTTC
CASSGAKGHEQYF
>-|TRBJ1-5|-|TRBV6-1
TGTGCCAGCAGTGAAATCGCAGCGGTCGGTCAGCCCCAGCATTTT
CASSEIAAVGQPQHF
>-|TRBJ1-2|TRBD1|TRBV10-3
TGTGCCAGCAGTTACGGCAGGGGGGTGGAAGGCTACACCTTC
CASSYGRGVEGYTF
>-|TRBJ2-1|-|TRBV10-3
TGTGCCATCAGAGGGGCTTCCACCTACAATGAGCAGTTCTTC
CAIRGASTYNEQFF
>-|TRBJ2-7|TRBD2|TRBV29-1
TGCAGCGCCATCACTAGCGGGGGAGGGTACGAGCAGTACTTC
CSAITSGGGYEQYF
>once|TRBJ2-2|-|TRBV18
TGTGCCAGCTCACCAGCCCGGCCCGGGGAGCTGTTTTTT
CASSPARPGELFF
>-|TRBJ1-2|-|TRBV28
TGTGCCAGCAGCCCGGATGAGATCTATGGCTACACCTTC
CASSPDEIYGYTF
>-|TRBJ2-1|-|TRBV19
TGTGCCAGTAGTATCAGGGATAACTCCTACAATGAGCAGTTCTTC
CASSIRDNSYNEQFF
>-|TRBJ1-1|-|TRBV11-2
TGTGCCAGCAGCTTGACAGAACTCACGAACACTGAAGCTTTCTTT
CASSLTELTNTEAFF
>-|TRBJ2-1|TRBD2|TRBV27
TGTGCCAGCAGTTTGGTCTACCCGGGGGGGTACAATGAGCAGTTCTTC
CASSLVYPGGYNEQFF
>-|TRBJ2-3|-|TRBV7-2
TGTGCCAGCAGCTACGGAGCAGCAGATACGCAGTATTTT
CASSYGAADTQYF
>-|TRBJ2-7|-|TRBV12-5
TGTGCTAGTGGTTTGCCTTCAGGGGGGCTGTACTTC
CASGLPSGGLYF
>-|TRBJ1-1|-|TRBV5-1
TGCGCCAGCAGCATTGAAGCTTTCTTT
CASSIEAFF
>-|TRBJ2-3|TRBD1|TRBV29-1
TGCAGCGTTGATCGGACAGGGGGAGCAGATACGCAGTATTTT
CSVDRTGGADTQYF
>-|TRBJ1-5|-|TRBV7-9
TGTGCCAGCAGCTTAGGGACCAGCAATCAGCCCCAGCATTTT
CASSLGTSNQPQHF
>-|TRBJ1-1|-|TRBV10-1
TGCGCCAGCAGTCCTAACACAGGGAGCACTGAAGCTTTCTTT
CASSPNTGSTEAFF
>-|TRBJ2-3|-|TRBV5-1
TGCGCCAGCGCGGCGGGGGCCAGCACAGATACGCAGTATTTT
CASAAGASTDTQYF
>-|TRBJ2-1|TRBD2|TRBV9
TGTGCCAGCAGCGTTGCGACTAGCGGGGAGAGTGAGCAGTTCTTC
CASSVATSGESEQFF
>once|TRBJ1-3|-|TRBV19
TGTGCCAGCTACCGACCGAGCTCTGGAAACACCATATATTTT
CASYRPSSGNTIYF
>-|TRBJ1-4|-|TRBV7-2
TGTGCCAGCAGCGCCGACCGGTTTGGAAAACTGTTTTTT
CASSADRFGKLFF
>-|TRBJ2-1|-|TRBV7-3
TGTGCCAGCAGCTTATACTATATTCCGGGGGAGGAGCAGTTCTTC
CASSLYYIPGEEQFF
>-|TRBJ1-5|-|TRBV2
TGTGCCAGCAGTGTACTGAGCAATCAGCCCCAGCATTTT
CASSVLSNQPQHF
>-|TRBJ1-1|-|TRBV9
TGTGCCAGCAGCAAACAGACACCCATGAACACTGAAGCTTTCTTT
CASSKQTPMNTEAFF
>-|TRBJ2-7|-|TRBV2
TGTGCCAGCACGAACAGATACGAGCAGTACTTC
CASTNRYEQYF
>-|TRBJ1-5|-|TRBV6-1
TGTGCCAGCAGGATAGGGGGGAGCAATCAGCCCCAGCATTTT
CASRIGGSNQPQHF
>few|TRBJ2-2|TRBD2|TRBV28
TGTGCCAGTTACCTAGCGGGGGGTAATATCGGGGAGCTGTTTTTT
CASYLAGGNIGELFF
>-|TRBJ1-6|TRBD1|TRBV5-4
TGTGCCAGCAGCTCACCGAAACAGGGGGCAAAATCACCCCTCCACTTT
CASSSPKQGAKSPLHF
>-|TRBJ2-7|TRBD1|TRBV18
TGTGCCAGCTCACACCGACAGGGGAACTCCTACGAGCAGTACTTC
CASSHRQGNSYEQYF
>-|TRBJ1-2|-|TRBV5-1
TGCGCCAGCAGCTTCCGGCAGGATAATAGCTACACCTTC
CASSFRQDNSYTF
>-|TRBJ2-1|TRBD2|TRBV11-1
TGTGCCAGCAGTAGCGGGAGGGTTAATGAGCAGTTCTTC
CASSSGRVNEQFF
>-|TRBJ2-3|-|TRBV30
TGTGCCTGGACCCCATCGCCGGCAGATACGCAGTATTTT
CAWTPSPADTQYF
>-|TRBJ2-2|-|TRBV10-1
TGCGCCAGCAATTTGGGCTCCGGGGAGCTGTTTTTT
CASNLGSGELFF
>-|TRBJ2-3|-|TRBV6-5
TGTGCCAGCAGTTACCGTGTCACAGATACGCAGTATTTT
CASSYRVTDTQYF
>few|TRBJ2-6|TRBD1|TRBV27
TGTGCCAGCAGTTTCCGCGGGACAGGAAACTCTGGGGCCAACGTCCTGACTTTC
CASSFRGTGNSGANVLTF
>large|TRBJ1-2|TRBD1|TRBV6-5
TGTGCCAGCAGTTACGGCAGGGGGGTGGAAGGCTACACCTTC
CASSYGRGVEGYTF
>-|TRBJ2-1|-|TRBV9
TGTGCCAGCAGCGTAGCGTCCGGGGGCCTCAATGAGCAGTTCTTC
CASSVASGGLNEQFF
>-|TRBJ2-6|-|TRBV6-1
TGTGCCAGCAGTGGATGGACAGCTGGGGCCAACGTCCTGACTTTC
CASSGWTAGANVLTF
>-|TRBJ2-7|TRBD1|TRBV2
TGTGCCAGTAGACAGGGCTACTACGAGCAGTACTTC
CASRQGYYEQYF
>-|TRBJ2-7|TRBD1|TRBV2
TGTGCCAGCAGCGCTACACAGGGGGTAAGCGAGCAGTACTTC
CASSATQGVSEQYF
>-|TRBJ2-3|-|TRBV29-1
TGCAGCGTTGAGGCGGTGGCAGATACGCAGTATTTT
CSVEAVADTQYF
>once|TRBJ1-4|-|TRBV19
TGTGCCAGTAGTATAGTTGGAAGGGGCCTTAATGAAAAACTGTTTTTT
CASSIVGRGLNEKLFF
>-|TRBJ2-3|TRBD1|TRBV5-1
TGCGCCAGCAGCTGGCGACAGGGCGGGACAGATACGCAGTATTTT
CASSWRQGGTDTQYF
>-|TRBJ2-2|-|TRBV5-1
TGCGCCAGCAGCTTCGGTAGGACCAACACCGGGGAGCTGTTTTTT
CASSFGRTNTGELFF
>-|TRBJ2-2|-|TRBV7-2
TGTGCCAGCAACTTCAAAGGGGCTACCACCGGGGAGCTGTTTTTT
CASNFKGATTGELFF
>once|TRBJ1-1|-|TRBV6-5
TGTGCCAGCAGTCCACGGGCTTTCTTT
CASSPRAFF
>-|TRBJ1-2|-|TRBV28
TGTGCCAGCAGTTTAGAGGGGAGTATCGGCTACACCTTC
CASSLEGSIGYTF
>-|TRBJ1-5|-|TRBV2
TGTGCCAGCATGGGTTCCGAAGGGGTCTTGGGCAATCAGCCCCAGCATTTT
CASMGSEGVLGNQPQHF
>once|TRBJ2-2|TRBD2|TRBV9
TGTGCCAGCAGCGTAGGGACTAGCAAAACCGGGGAGCTGTTTTTT
CASSVGTSKTGELFF
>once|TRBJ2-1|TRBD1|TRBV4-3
TGCGCCAGCAGCCCTGGACAGGGTTCCTACAATGAGCAGTTCTTC
CASSPGQGSYNEQFF
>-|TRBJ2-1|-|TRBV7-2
TGTGCCAGCAGCTTAGCGCTCGGGGGCCTGCAGGAGGGGCAGTTCTTC
CASSLALGGLQEGQFF
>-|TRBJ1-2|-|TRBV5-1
TGCGCCAGCAGCTTGAGGAACTATGGCTACACCTTC
CASSLRNYGYTF